The T cell receptor beta chain described here comes from a study of shared clonotypes between healthy human individuals (dated by TCRdb to 2020 to 2022). About the full investigation: The cohort included three men and a couple of women between 18 and 49 years of age. Blood TCR repertoires of about five healthy adults were deeply sequenced to estimate repertoire size and the extent of clonotype sharing between individuals. To increase sequencing depth and limit assay-specific biases, TCR repertoire library preparation and sequencing were carried out by different laboratories using diverse techniques. Between about 0.8 and 9 billion PBMCs per donor were obtained by leukapheresis.

Notes on this clone: Its antigen target is currently unknown. Base qualities were left out, and no much larger clone turns up one base away.

What the study reported, not specific to this receptor: Because the study included a small number of donors, the genetic and exposure-history diversity represented was limited. Sampling was limited to blood, and TCR repertoires in tissue likely differ from TCR repertoires in blood. Pairwise subsampling led to the expectation that sequencing depth would affect the degree of clonotype sharing among donors.

Donors were healthy HIV-negative adults with no recently reported acute infections or vaccinations. All donors were Caucasian adults living in Nashville, Tennessee, USA. For unsorted samples, tens of millions of PBMCs were counted, and genomic DNA was extracted using the QIAamp DNA Blood Mini kit. After blood collection by leukapheresis, PBMCs were isolated using Ficoll-Histopaque density gradient centrifugation and then cryopreserved in the vapor phase of liquid nitrogen. TCR CDR3 regions were amplified from genomic DNA by multiplex PCR using the deep immunoSEQ assay. For each cell subset, the extracted genomic DNA was distributed evenly across all wells of several immunoSEQ 96-well plates, and each plate served as one replicate. For unsorted PBMC, each replicate PCR was loaded with 250 to 300 ng genomic DNA, equivalent to 25,000 to 35,000 T cell genomes. Ten immunoSEQ deep assay plates were used to sequence the unsorted PBMC genomic DNA. The purified libraries were quantified using a Qubit 3.0 fluorometer, sized with a Bioanalyzer 2100, and then quantified again using the KAPA Library Quantification kit. A separate single-read 150-cycle Illumina NextSeq 550 flow cell was used to sequence each immunoSEQ 96-well plate. As for the original processing: Because the immunoSEQ output held only junctional sequences and lacked quality scores, the filtering could not match the filtering applied to full-length reads. Sequences were annotated with PyIR, a Python wrapper for IgBLAST v1.9, and V/J genes and CDR3 were assigned using IMGT germline references. Reads were filtered out if the reads had weak V/J assignments (E-value above 1e-6), no CDR3, stop codons, out-of-frame junctions, or ambiguous translated residues. V3J clonotypes were defined by identical inferred V gene, J gene, and CDR3 amino acid sequence. The percentage overlap between two repertoires was calculated by dividing the number of shared unique clonotypes by the size of the smaller repertoire. RTK rarefaction, the Chao1 estimator, and Recon v2.1 estimates of unobserved clonotypes were used to assess repertoire richness. This immuneACCESS table, as held by TCRdb, lists in-frame sequences with V and J called but not all clones. Of the missing ones, under half trace to an unresolved V gene in checked studies; the others have no known cause. For V, J and clone size, that table is used; D and trimming come from the DNA. A total of some 530,000 clones appear in this sample, 81% of them only once. The ten largest clonotypes hold over 9.5% of the sample.

The TCR originated in a middle-aged woman in good health. Some clones in this sample may be carry-over from other donors' samples. Sequenced sample: PBMCs.

The bases read TGTGCCAGCAGCTTGGTAAGGGGGCCGGGGGCCAACGTCCTGACTTTC. It codes for CASSLVRGPGANVLTF. The chain employs TRBV5-6 and TRBJ2-6; 7 nucleotides in the junction match TRBD1. Taken from cysteine to phenylalanine, the CDR3 has 16 residues. This entry keeps only the CDR3 DNA: 48 bases, framed from base 1. The germline V end is reduced by 0 bases and the J end by 4 bases; junction bases left unmatched: 4. The germline V gene encodes CDR1 SGHDT and CDR2 YYEEEE.